The 12 T cell receptor beta chains given below trace back to one sample, sequenced in a study of cytomegalovirus exposure and HLA in healthy donors (dated by TCRdb to about 2017). The protocol used for the library was the immunoSEQ multiplex PCR assay. For the multiplex PCR, a mixture combining 60 forward primers for TCR Vbeta segments and 13 reverse primers for TCR Jbeta segments was used. Here the immuneACCESS table is served through TCRdb, limited to in-frame sequences with V and J called. Missing clones are a known gap in these copies; in checked studies unresolved V genes cover under half, and the rest lacks a known reason. The sample contains approximately 190,000 clones, approximately 80% of them found a single time. The ten largest clones capture over 2.5% of the sample. Source material: PBMCs. These receptors all stem from a woman in her forties or fifties in good health and CMV-seropositive.

This rearrangement joins TRBV25-1 to TRBJ2-5; 7 bases are a match to TRBD2. V lost 0 bases to trimming and J lost 4 bases; unmatched junction nucleotides: 5. Per germline, CDR1 MGHDK and CDR2 SYGVNS. CDR3 size: 15 residues. This CDR3 reads CASSEYWGGRETQYF. The CDR3 region has the DNA TGTGCCAGCAGTGAATATTGGGGGGGTAGAGAGACCCAGTACTTC.

This clone appeared once. The V call is TRBV5-1, the J call TRBJ2-5; TRBD2 aligns across 8 bases. Looked up from germline, CDR1 is SGHRS and CDR2 is YFSETQ. The V segment lost 4 bases and the J segment 2 bases; nucleotides outside the gene matches: 10. The CDR3 contains 16 residues. CDR3 DNA sequence: TGCGCCAGCAGCCCCAATAGCGGGGTCAGACAAGAGACCCAGTACTTC. Amino acid sequence: CASSPNSGVRQETQYF.

This CDR3 reads CASSGTGIGNQPQHF. In nucleotides, the CDR3 is TGTGCCAGCAGTGGTACAGGGATCGGCAATCAGCCCCAGCATTTT. The chain links TRBV25-1 to TRBJ1-5; D may be TRBD1 (6 bases). The V end lost 4 bases, the J end lost 2 bases, and 12 bases lay between the germline ends. Germline CDR1 reads MGHDK; CDR2 reads SYGVNS. The CDR3 is 15 amino acids. Full variable domain (rest looked up from reference TRBV25-1 and TRBJ1-5): EADIYQTPRYLVIGTGKKITLECSQTMGHDKMYWYQQDPGMELHLIHYSYGVNSTEKGDLSSESTVSRIRTEHFPLTLESARPSHTSQYLCASSGTGIGNQPQHFGDGTRLSIL.

The chain employs TRBV5-1 and TRBJ1-3; D remains ambiguous. The CDR3 consists of 13 residues. Germline V lookup: CDR1 SGHRS, CDR2 YFSETQ. V was shortened by 3 bases and J by 3 bases, with 7 bases between the two germline ends. The chain's CDR3 is CASSSVGGNTIYF. The CDR3 coding sequence is TGCGCCAGCAGCTCGGTCGGTGGAAACACCATATATTTT.

The rearrangement uses TRBV11-2 and TRBJ1-2; D gene ambiguous. This CDR3 region has 13 residues. Trimming took off 8 bases at V and 3 bases at J, with 13 bases between the two ends. From germline, CDR1 is SGHAT and CDR2 FQNNGV. As DNA, the CDR3 is TGTGCCAGCGCAACCGGGAGATACTATGGCTACACCTTC. This codes for CASATGRYYGYTF.

The V call is TRBV21-1, the J call TRBJ2-3; the table calls TRBD1, which could not be checked here. TRBV21-1 is designated a pseudogene. The CDR3 length is 15 residues. DNA for the CDR3: TGTGCCAGCAGCACCCAGACAGGGGAAACAGATACGCAGTATTTT. This encodes CASSTQTGETDTQYF.

DNA of the CDR3: TGTGCCAGCAGGAGAACAGGGACAGATACGCAGTATTTT. It codes for CASRRTGTDTQYF. The chain joins TRBV13 to TRBJ2-3; D may be TRBD1 (6 bases). Germline V gene data show CDR1 as PRHDT and CDR2 as FYEKMQ (reference sequence). V dropped 6 bases and J dropped 3 bases, with 10 bases sitting between them. The CDR3 extends over 13 amino acids.

The V gene is TRBV27, the J gene TRBJ1-2; 9 bases map to TRBD1. CDR1 and CDR2 from the germline V gene are MNHEY and SMNVEV (reference sequence). The CDR3 spans 13 residues. J lost 8 bases, V lost 5 bases, and 6 bases had no gene match. The CDR3 region is CASSKGTGLGYTF. The CDR3 bases are TGTGCCAGCAGTAAAGGGACAGGGTTAGGCTACACCTTC.

This clone was detected only a few times. V gene TRBV5-8 combines with J gene TRBJ1-5; maybe TRBD1 (6 bases). Germline CDR1 reads SGHTS; CDR2 reads YDEGEE. The germline V and J ends were trimmed by 0 bases and 11 bases, with 15 bases remaining between them. This CDR3 has 14 residues. CDR3: CASSLVTVRGAQHF. The DNA of the CDR3 is TGTGCCAGCAGCTTGGTGACAGTCAGGGGAGCCCAGCATTTT.

The chain is built from TRBV7-6 and TRBJ1-4; D unresolved. The CDR3 is made up of 15 amino acids. Trimming took off 4 bases at V and 6 bases at J, with 15 bases between the two ends. Germline V gene lookup returns CDR1 SGHVS and CDR2 FNYEAQ. The CDR3 DNA reads TGTGCCAGCAGCTCGAACAGCCGAGTAGATGAAAAACTGTTTTTT. This codes for CASSSNSRVDEKLFF.

The chain carries TRBV11-1 and TRBJ2-2; TRBD2 aligns across 10 bases. Germline CDR1 and CDR2: SGHAT and FQDESV (reference sequence). The CDR3 loop spans 17 amino acids. Trimming removed 2 bases from V and 3 bases from J; junction bases left unmatched: 6. CDR3 bases: TGTGCCAGCAGCTTACAAGCGGGGGGGCCAGACACCGGGGAGCTGTTTTTT. Residues: CASSLQAGGPDTGELFF. The entire variable domain, with the rest obtained from reference TRBV11-1 and TRBJ2-2, is as follows: EAEVAQSPRYKITEKSQAVAFWCDPISGHATLYWYRQILGQGPELLVQFQDESVVDDSQLPKDRFSAERLKGVDSTLKIQPAELGDSAMYLCASSLQAGGPDTGELFFGEGSRLTVL.

CDR3 protein: CASSLGVDGRDILFF. CDR3 nucleotide sequence: TGTGCCAGCAGCTTAGGAGTGGACGGACGGGACATCCTGTTCTTC. The chain links TRBV7-9 to TRBJ2-1; perhaps TRBD1 as D (6 bases). Trimming took 1 base from V and 15 from J, leaving 22 bases between them. The CDR3 covers 15 residues. Germline V gene sequence: CDR1 SEHNR, CDR2 FQNEAQ (reference sequence).